These 9 T cell receptor beta chains were all obtained from the same sample, sequenced in a study of beta chain features in type 1 diabetes. Expressed TCRB transcripts were sequenced because the isolated RNA had all been reverse transcribed beforehand. Assay used: immunoSEQ multiplex PCR; TCRdb lists only in-frame clones, some missing. The data contain 250,000 to 350,000 clones, 9.5% to 11% of them seen just once; the ten biggest clones take up about 0.015%. Sequencing used naive CD4+ T cells from blood. All receptors derive from a woman in her twenties or thirties in good health.

This clone was counted between two and nine times. CDR3 in DNA: TGTGCCAGCAGTTGGGGGGACTATGAGCAGTTCTTC. This codes for CASSWGDYEQFF. V usage is TRBV27 and J usage is TRBJ2-1, with D perhaps matching TRBD2 (6 bases). Germline assignment: CDR1 MNHEY and CDR2 SMNVEV (reference sequence). With 4 bases removed from V and 8 bases from J, the gap between germline ends came to 9 bases. CDR3 length: 12 amino acids.

The J gene is TRBJ2-7, the V gene TRBV9; 8 nucleotides match TRBD1. Germline loops: CDR1 SGDLS, CDR2 YYNGEE. After removal of 4 bases from V and 3 bases from J, the junction contained 6 bases not matched to a gene. The CDR3 spans 14 residues. The CDR3: CASSLTGQGYEQYF. CDR3 nucleotides: TGTGCCAGCAGCCTCACCGGACAGGGCTACGAGCAGTACTTC.

The chain joins TRBV25-1 to TRBJ2-5; 7 bases fit TRBD2. Per the germline V gene, CDR1 is MGHDK and CDR2 is SYGVNS. V lost 1 base and J lost 5; bases outside the gene matches: 7. This CDR3 has 15 amino acids. The CDR3 DNA follows: TGTGCCAGCAGTGAATTTGGCGGGAGCGAGGAGACCCAGTACTTC. It encodes CASSEFGGSEETQYF.

This clone turned up a few times. This rearrangement joins TRBV7-2 to TRBJ1-4; D remains ambiguous. The ends were cut back, 5 bases at V and 3 bases at J, with 7 bases in the middle. CDR3 length: 13 amino acids. Germline loops: CDR1 SGHTA, CDR2 FQGNSA. In nucleotides, the CDR3 is TGTGCCAGCAGCCCCGGGGCTAATGAAAAACTGTTTTTT. It encodes CASSPGANEKLFF.

Here the CDR3 reads CASSQTGAEAFF. Written as DNA, the CDR3 is TGTGCCAGCAGCCAGACAGGGGCTGAAGCTTTCTTT. V usage is TRBV11-2 and J usage is TRBJ1-1, with TRBD1 matching over 8 bases. The CDR3 extends over 12 amino acids. Per germline, CDR1 SGHAT and CDR2 FQNNGV. Unmatched junction bases numbered 2, after V lost 5 bases and J lost 6 bases.

There are a few counts of this clone. The V call is TRBV4-2, the J call TRBJ2-7; 9 bases are shared with TRBD1. The CDR3 covers 14 residues. CDR1 is LGHNA, CDR2 YNFKEQ, per germline. V trimming: 5 bases; J trimming: 4 bases; junction bases outside the gene matches: 6. The CDR3, as DNA: TGTGCCAGCAGCAGGGACAGGGAGGTTTACGAGCAGTACTTC. Translation gives CASSRDREVYEQYF.

The chain carries TRBV30 and TRBJ2-5; D is possibly TRBD1 (7 bases). Trimming shortened V by 0 bases and J by 3 bases, and 14 bases separated the two germline ends. There are 15 residues in the CDR3. Germline V lookup: CDR1 GTSNPN, CDR2 SVGIG (reference sequence). The CDR3 here is CAWSVVRGTEETQYF. CDR3 nucleotides: TGTGCCTGGAGTGTTGTCCGCGGGACAGAAGAGACCCAGTACTTC.

The rearrangement uses TRBV2 and TRBJ2-1; 10 bases map to TRBD2. CDR1 is SNHLY and CDR2 is FYNNEI in the germline V gene. Trimming at V came to 2 bases and at J to 3 bases, leaving 4 bases not matched to a gene. CDR3 length: 16 amino acids. The CDR3 here is CASSERLAGVYNEQFF. In DNA, the CDR3 is TGTGCCAGCAGTGAACGGCTAGCGGGGGTCTACAATGAGCAGTTCTTC.

The chain links TRBV4-2 to TRBJ2-2; 11 bases map to TRBD2. Trimming at V came to 4 bases and at J to 1 base, leaving 8 bases not matched to a gene. CDR1 LGHNA and CDR2 YNFKEQ come from the germline V gene. The CDR3 is 18 residues long. The CDR3 spells CASSLSELAGGNTGELFF. The CDR3 bases are TGTGCCAGCAGCCTTTCCGAGCTAGCGGGAGGGAACACCGGGGAGCTGTTTTTT.